This note documents a single T cell receptor (beta chain) sequence. Read sequence stops 3 residues before the CDR3 end, and the germline J gene provides the missing end. The CDR3 is made up of 14 amino acids. Per the germline V gene, CDR1 is MNHNS and CDR2 is SASEGT. The ends were cut back, 1 base at V and 4 bases at J, with 5 bases in the middle. TCR beta CDR3 amplified by multiplex PCR from approximately 1,200 ng genomic DNA. Repertoires were generated with immunoSEQ multiplex PCR, while TCRdb's copy carries only in-frame clones and drops some. The sample holds about 14,000 clones. The record originates from a study of T cells in women clearing cervical HPV infection.

V is TRBV6-1 and J is TRBJ1-6; D is ambiguous. The source of this sequence is a woman aged 18 to 69 with a cervical HPV16 infection that either progressed to CIN3+ or cleared (not recorded which). The sequenced material came from blood buffy coat. The CDR3: CASSEEPYNSPLHF. Partial CDR3 DNA: TGTGCCAGCAGTGAAGAGCCGTATAATTCACCC.